The rows below give T cell receptor beta chains drawn from one sample of a study of Ad26.COV2.S vaccination and SARS-CoV-2 variants. The assay was immunoSEQ multiplex PCR, and TCRdb's table has in-frame clones only and misses some. The table has about 330,000 clones, 75% to 90% seen once. Here the sequenced sample was peripheral blood, taken in a trial of Ad26.COV2.S vaccine versus placebo. These receptors were obtained from a person between 18 and 60 years old who received the Ad26.COV2.S COVID-19 vaccine or a placebo. Each CDR3 is given with its conserved first and last residue.

v_call	cdr3_aa
TRBV18	CASSPSTNEKLFF
TRBV5-1	CASSLLEGEGSPLHF
TRBV3-1/TRBV3-2	CASGEAAGGRTGELFF
TRBV11-3	CASSSDSFPNYGYTF
TRBV6-6	CASTRGRYGYTF
TRBV12-3/TRBV12-4	CASRGQGVQPQHF
TRBV19	CASIGRRDTEAFF
TRBV28	CASSQGTGELFF
TRBV19	CASSSQGRPYGYTF
TRBV5-6	CASSLDLAGGYEQYF
TRBV6-5	CASGQSPGGRQYF